Listed below are T cell receptor beta chains from one sample, sequenced in a study of T cells in Graves' hyperthyroidism and ophthalmopathy. From the multiplex PCR reads, TCRdb called clonotypes with MiXCR, one entry per CDR3 protein. The sample includes about half a million distinct CDR3 sequences, roughly 23% of them seen just once. Sequencing was performed on blood. The origin of the receptors is a woman in her 70s with Graves' ophthalmopathy. The CDR3 runs from the conserved cysteine through the conserved F or W.

J gene	V gene	CDR3 protein
TRBJ1-5	TRBV28	CASRDTQPQHF
TRBJ1-1	TRBV12-3/TRBV12-4	CASSSGFISPGAFF
TRBJ1-2	TRBV5-1	CASSLARQSNGYTF
TRBJ2-7	TRBV27	CASSPTGEFFYYEQYF
TRBJ2-5	TRBV12-3/TRBV12-4	CASSSNSPQETQYF
TRBJ2-3	TRBV3-1	CASSQVEGPTDTQYF
TRBJ2-3	TRBV12-3/TRBV12-4	CAITIPPGTDTQYF
TRBJ2-1	TRBV20-1	CSACRTALIAYNEQFF
TRBJ1-2	TRBV19	CASSTTGSGYTF
TRBJ2-6	TRBV7-9	CASSLAGSFSGANVLTF
TRBJ1-1	TRBV11-1	CASSLRPAFGGTEAFF
TRBJ2-3	TRBV7-2	CASSPPGAGGLDTQYF
TRBJ1-2	TRBV25-1	CASSDGQGRYGYTF
TRBJ1-1	TRBV27	CASRLQGMIPNTEAFF
TRBJ1-2	TRBV2	CAGSPGTYNYGYTF
TRBJ2-7	TRBV11-3	CASSPGGINEYEQYF
TRBJ1-5	TRBV4-1	CASSQADGNQPQHF
TRBJ2-7	TRBV20-1	CSAYTNLPGEQYF
TRBJ1-4	TRBV28	CASRATTWATNEKLFF
TRBJ2-4	TRBV6-1	CASRSAELPAKNIQYF
TRBJ2-3	TRBV12-3/TRBV12-4	CTSTESGRGKDTQYF
TRBJ2-1	TRBV6-1	CASSPPGNEQFF
TRBJ1-5	TRBV4-1	CASSQDSTATNQPQHF
TRBJ1-3	TRBV5-5	CASSLNPTTGPGNTIYF
TRBJ1-2	TRBV3-1	CASSVVQGGSNGYTF
TRBJ1-1	TRBV11-1	CASSPGRATNTEAFF
TRBJ1-2	TRBV7-8	CASSSYDRHYGYTF
TRBJ2-2	TRBV10-1	CASSDIAGGRTGELFF